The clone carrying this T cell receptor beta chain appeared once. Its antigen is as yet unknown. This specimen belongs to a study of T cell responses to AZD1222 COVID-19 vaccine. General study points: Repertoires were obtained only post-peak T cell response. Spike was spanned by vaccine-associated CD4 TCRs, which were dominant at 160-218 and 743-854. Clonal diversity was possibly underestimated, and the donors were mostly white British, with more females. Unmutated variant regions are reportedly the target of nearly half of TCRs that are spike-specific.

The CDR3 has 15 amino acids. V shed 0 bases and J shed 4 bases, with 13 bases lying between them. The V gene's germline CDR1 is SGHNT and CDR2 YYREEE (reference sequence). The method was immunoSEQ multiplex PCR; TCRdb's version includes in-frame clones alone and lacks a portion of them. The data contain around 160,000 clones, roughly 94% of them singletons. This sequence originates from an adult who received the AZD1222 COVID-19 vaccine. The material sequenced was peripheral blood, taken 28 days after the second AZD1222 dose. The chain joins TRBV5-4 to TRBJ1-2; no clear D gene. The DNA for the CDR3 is TGTGCCAGCAGCTTGGCCGGTCAGCAACTCTATGGCTACACCTTC. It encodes CASSLAGQQLYGYTF.